Listed below are T cell receptor beta chains from one sample, sequenced in a study of blood T cell repertoires in COVID-19. Clones were read by immunoSEQ multiplex PCR, and TCRdb kept only the in-frame ones, dropping some. There are about 230,000 clones in the sample; 80% to 90% occur only once, and around 2% lies in the top ten. Sequenced material: peripheral blood. The receptor source for this set is a man aged 35 to 55 who had recovered from COVID-19. Each CDR3 is given with its conserved first and last residue. The D gene is left open where the match is weak. Clone size is stated in some rows and not others, as once, few, many or a class when expanded.

v_call: TRBV19
d_call: TRBD1
j_call: TRBJ1-2
clone_size: -
cdr3_nt: TGTGCCAGTAGTACGCCGGGACAGGGACGAAGGGGGGGCTACACCTTC
cdr3_aa: CASSTPGQGRRGGYTF

v_call: TRBV3-1/TRBV3-2
d_call: -
j_call: TRBJ1-2
clone_size: few
cdr3_nt: TGTGCCAGCAGCCAAGAACGGTCACAGTCCTATGGCTACACCTTC
cdr3_aa: CASSQERSQSYGYTF

v_call: TRBV10-1
d_call: TRBD1
j_call: TRBJ2-7
clone_size: -
cdr3_nt: TGCGCCAGCAGTGGGACAGGGATCGTCTACGAGCAGTACTTC
cdr3_aa: CASSGTGIVYEQYF

v_call: TRBV7-2
d_call: -
j_call: TRBJ2-5
clone_size: once
cdr3_nt: TGTGCCAGCAGCTTAGCGGCAGGTCGGGAGACCCAGTACTTC
cdr3_aa: CASSLAAGRETQYF

v_call: TRBV7-2
d_call: -
j_call: TRBJ2-3
clone_size: many
cdr3_nt: TGTGCCAGCAGCTTAGCGCTCTTCAGGAGCACAGATACGCAGTATTTT
cdr3_aa: CASSLALFRSTDTQYF

v_call: TRBV7-6
d_call: -
j_call: TRBJ1-5
clone_size: -
cdr3_nt: TGTGCCAGCAGCCAGGGTGGCGGTCAGCCCCAGCATTTT
cdr3_aa: CASSQGGGQPQHF

v_call: TRBV6-2/TRBV6-3
d_call: -
j_call: TRBJ1-2
clone_size: -
cdr3_nt: TGTGCCAGCAGTTACAAGGGGTTTGGCTACACCTTC
cdr3_aa: CASSYKGFGYTF

v_call: TRBV10-3
d_call: -
j_call: TRBJ1-2
clone_size: -
cdr3_nt: TGTGCCATCAGTGAGTCAGCCGGGGGGACAACAAATGGCTACACCTTC
cdr3_aa: CAISESAGGTTNGYTF

v_call: TRBV5-1
d_call: -
j_call: TRBJ2-3
clone_size: -
cdr3_nt: TGCGCCAGCAGCCCCCTAGCTAGCACAGATACGCAGTATTTT
cdr3_aa: CASSPLASTDTQYF

v_call: TRBV30
d_call: -
j_call: TRBJ2-7
clone_size: -
cdr3_nt: TGTGCCTGGAGTGTGGGCATGAGATACGAGCAGTACTTC
cdr3_aa: CAWSVGMRYEQYF

v_call: TRBV5-6
d_call: TRBD1
j_call: TRBJ2-3
clone_size: -
cdr3_nt: TGTGCCAGCAGCTTCGGGACAGGGGAATTTGGCACAGATACGCAGTATTTT
cdr3_aa: CASSFGTGEFGTDTQYF

v_call: TRBV19
d_call: TRBD1
j_call: TRBJ2-1
clone_size: -
cdr3_nt: TGTGCCAGTAGTGCGGGGACAGGAGGAAATGAGCAGTTCTTC
cdr3_aa: CASSAGTGGNEQFF

v_call: TRBV7-6
d_call: TRBD1
j_call: TRBJ2-1
clone_size: -
cdr3_nt: TGTGCCAGCAGCTTAGTTCTGGGACAGGGGTTCAATGAGCAGTTCTTC
cdr3_aa: CASSLVLGQGFNEQFF

v_call: TRBV19
d_call: TRBD1
j_call: TRBJ2-3
clone_size: -
cdr3_nt: TGTGCCACCAAGCGGACAGGGGTTGCAGATACGCAGTATTTT
cdr3_aa: CATKRTGVADTQYF

v_call: TRBV7-9
d_call: TRBD2
j_call: TRBJ2-2
clone_size: -
cdr3_nt: TGTGCCAGCAGCTTAGCGGCGGGAGGGGCCGGGGAGCTGTTTTTT
cdr3_aa: CASSLAAGGAGELFF

v_call: TRBV5-4
d_call: TRBD1
j_call: TRBJ2-7
clone_size: -
cdr3_nt: TGTGCCAGCAGCCCAAACCGTCAGGGGGCTGGCGAGCAGTACTTC
cdr3_aa: CASSPNRQGAGEQYF

v_call: TRBV7-8
d_call: -
j_call: TRBJ2-2
clone_size: -
cdr3_nt: TGTGCCAGCAGCCCCGCCCAGCGGTCGACGGGGGAGCTGTTTTTT
cdr3_aa: CASSPAQRSTGELFF

v_call: TRBV7-9
d_call: TRBD1
j_call: TRBJ1-4
clone_size: once
cdr3_nt: TGTGCCAGCAGCTTAGCGACAGGGGACAATGAAAAACTGTTTTTT
cdr3_aa: CASSLATGDNEKLFF

v_call: TRBV9
d_call: -
j_call: TRBJ2-7
clone_size: -
cdr3_nt: TGTGCCAGCAGCGTAGAGCGGGCGGGGGCCGAGCAGTACTTC
cdr3_aa: CASSVERAGAEQYF

v_call: TRBV10-3
d_call: TRBD1
j_call: TRBJ2-2
clone_size: -
cdr3_nt: TGTGCCATCAGTGAGTCGCAGGGGGCGAGCACCGGGGAGCTGTTTTTT
cdr3_aa: CAISESQGASTGELFF

v_call: TRBV5-6
d_call: TRBD1
j_call: TRBJ2-1
clone_size: -
cdr3_nt: TGTGCCAGCAGCTCCGGGACAGAGTCCTACAATGAGCAGTTCTTC
cdr3_aa: CASSSGTESYNEQFF

v_call: TRBV19
d_call: -
j_call: TRBJ2-2
clone_size: -
cdr3_nt: TGTGCCAGTAGAGGAGACCCCGGGGAGCTGTTTTTT
cdr3_aa: CASRGDPGELFF

v_call: TRBV5-4
d_call: TRBD2
j_call: TRBJ2-1
clone_size: -
cdr3_nt: TGTGCCAGCAGCTTGCTTTCTAGCGGAGCCTACAATGAGCAGTTCTTC
cdr3_aa: CASSLLSSGAYNEQFF

v_call: TRBV5-1
d_call: TRBD1
j_call: TRBJ1-3
clone_size: -
cdr3_nt: TGCGCCAGCAGCCCCGACAGGGGGCAGGGAAACACCATATATTTT
cdr3_aa: CASSPDRGQGNTIYF

v_call: TRBV6-5
d_call: TRBD1
j_call: TRBJ1-5
clone_size: -
cdr3_nt: TGTGCCAGCAGTACCGGACAGGGTCGAAATCAGCCCCAGCATTTT
cdr3_aa: CASSTGQGRNQPQHF

v_call: TRBV4-3
d_call: -
j_call: TRBJ2-6
clone_size: -
cdr3_nt: TGCGCCAGCAGCCATACCCAGGCTGGGGCCAACGTCCTGACTTTC
cdr3_aa: CASSHTQAGANVLTF

v_call: TRBV5-4
d_call: TRBD2
j_call: TRBJ2-1
clone_size: -
cdr3_nt: TGTGCCAGCAGCCCTAGGACTAGCGGGGGGAAGCAGTTCTTC
cdr3_aa: CASSPRTSGGKQFF

v_call: TRBV6-4
d_call: -
j_call: TRBJ1-1
clone_size: -
cdr3_nt: TGTGCCAGCAGTGCCTCAACGGGATCTGAAGCTTTCTTT
cdr3_aa: CASSASTGSEAFF

v_call: TRBV11-3
d_call: TRBD1
j_call: TRBJ1-2
clone_size: once
cdr3_nt: TGTGCCAGCAGCTCCGGGACAGACCCAGTCCTAGCTAACTATGGCTACACCTTC
cdr3_aa: CASSSGTDPVLANYGYTF

v_call: TRBV29-1
d_call: TRBD1
j_call: TRBJ1-2
clone_size: -
cdr3_nt: TGCAGCGGCCCTGAGGACAGGGCAGAGTCCGGCTACACCTTC
cdr3_aa: CSGPEDRAESGYTF

v_call: TRBV7-9
d_call: TRBD1
j_call: TRBJ2-7
clone_size: -
cdr3_nt: TGTGCCAGCAGCTCGACAGGGACCTCCTACGAGCAGTACTTC
cdr3_aa: CASSSTGTSYEQYF

v_call: TRBV2
d_call: -
j_call: TRBJ2-1
clone_size: -
cdr3_nt: TGTGCCAGCGAGGTAGGGGGAAGTGGGCAGTTCTTC
cdr3_aa: CASEVGGSGQFF

v_call: TRBV10-1
d_call: -
j_call: TRBJ1-1
clone_size: -
cdr3_nt: TGCGCCAGCAGTGCAGGGAACACTGAAGCTTTCTTT
cdr3_aa: CASSAGNTEAFF

v_call: TRBV7-9
d_call: -
j_call: TRBJ1-2
clone_size: -
cdr3_nt: TGTGCCAGCAGCCGCTTAGACAGCCACTATGGCTACACCTTC
cdr3_aa: CASSRLDSHYGYTF

v_call: TRBV5-1
d_call: TRBD2
j_call: TRBJ2-3
clone_size: -
cdr3_nt: TGCGCCAGCAGCTCCCAAGCGGGAGGGAGTGCAGATACGCAGTATTTT
cdr3_aa: CASSSQAGGSADTQYF

v_call: TRBV7-9
d_call: -
j_call: TRBJ2-7
clone_size: -
cdr3_nt: TGTGCCAGCAGCCGAACCGGACAGAACTACGAGCAGTACTTC
cdr3_aa: CASSRTGQNYEQYF

v_call: TRBV6-5
d_call: -
j_call: TRBJ1-1
clone_size: -
cdr3_nt: TGTGCCAGCAGTTACTCCAGTCAGGGCTTGGCTGAAGCTTTCTTT
cdr3_aa: CASSYSSQGLAEAFF

v_call: TRBV19
d_call: TRBD1
j_call: TRBJ1-5
clone_size: few
cdr3_nt: TGTGCCAGTAAGACAGGGGTCACGAGCAATCAGCCCCAGCATTTT
cdr3_aa: CASKTGVTSNQPQHF

v_call: TRBV19
d_call: TRBD1
j_call: TRBJ1-1
clone_size: -
cdr3_nt: TGTGCCAGTAGTCAGGGGGGTGGGAACACTGAAGCTTTCTTT
cdr3_aa: CASSQGGGNTEAFF

v_call: TRBV21-1
d_call: -
j_call: TRBJ2-7
clone_size: -
cdr3_nt: TGTGCCAGCAGCAAAGATTGGAGGACAGGTCCATTAACCTACGAGCAGTACTTC
cdr3_aa: CASSKDWRTGPLTYEQYF

v_call: TRBV6-5
d_call: -
j_call: TRBJ2-5
clone_size: -
cdr3_nt: TGTGCCAGCAGTTACTCGGCTAGCTTCCCTCGGGAGACCCAGTACTTC
cdr3_aa: CASSYSASFPRETQYF